This T cell receptor beta chain was found in a study of cytomegalovirus exposure and HLA in healthy donors. Although they were nominally healthy when sampled, donors likely had unrecorded immune exposures. Use of 60 Vbeta and 13 Jbeta primers characterized the PCR. The table came from immunoSEQ multiplex PCR; TCRdb's copy has only in-frame clones and leaves some out. The table shows about 140,000 clones, with roughly 80% occurring only once. The sample was PBMCs. The receptor was derived from a male donor in good health and CMV-seronegative.

The CDR3 here is CASSQDWWWSTEAFF. The CDR3 region has the DNA TGCGCCAGCAGCCAAGATTGGTGGTGGAGCACTGAAGCTTTCTTT. The gene calls are TRBV4-3 and TRBJ1-1; D ambiguous. V lost 0 bases and J 4 bases, leaving 12 bases between the germline ends. The V gene's germline CDR1 is LGHNA and CDR2 YSLEER. This CDR3 region has 15 residues.